This T cell receptor (beta chain) was sequenced in a study of CXCR3-negative and CXCR3-positive naive CD8 T cells. Whole-study results and caveats: Each naive subset displayed comparably high diversity, whereas memory CD8+ cells displayed much lower diversity. The level of CXCR3 expression partially decreased after cryopreservation; the majority of assays used fresh PBMCs. Naive cells that were CXCR3-positive had more hydrophobic TRB CDR3s (compared with CXCR3-negative naive cells).

CDR3 length: 15 amino acids. CDR1 MDHEN and CDR2 SYDVKM come from the germline V gene. Naive CD8+ T lymphocytes were specified as CD45RO-CCR7+CD27+CD95-. The libraries of TRB cDNA were prepared using 5' RACE with UMI labels. TCRdb reworked the 5' RACE reads into one entry per CDR3 protein, no DNA. This table lists about 62,000 distinct CDR3 sequences. With respect to this clonotype: Its antigen is as yet unknown.

The source is a human donor in good health. Some clones in this sample may be carry-over from other donors' samples. This chain joins TRBV28 and TRBJ2-1; without DNA, the TCRdb call of TRBD1 cannot be checked. Material: naive CXCR3- CD8+ T cells from blood. Subset specified: CD45RO-CCR7+CD27+CD95- naive CD8+ T cells lacking CXCR3 (TNR3-). The chain's CDR3 is CASSLLGGSYNEQFF. Together with reference TRBV28 and TRBJ2-1, the CDR3 gives the full variable domain: DVKVTQSSRYLVKRTGEKVFLECVQDMDHENMFWYRQDPGLGLRLIYFSYDVKMKEKGDIPEGYSVSREKKERFSLILESASTNQTSMYLCASSLLGGSYNEQFFGPGTRLTVL.